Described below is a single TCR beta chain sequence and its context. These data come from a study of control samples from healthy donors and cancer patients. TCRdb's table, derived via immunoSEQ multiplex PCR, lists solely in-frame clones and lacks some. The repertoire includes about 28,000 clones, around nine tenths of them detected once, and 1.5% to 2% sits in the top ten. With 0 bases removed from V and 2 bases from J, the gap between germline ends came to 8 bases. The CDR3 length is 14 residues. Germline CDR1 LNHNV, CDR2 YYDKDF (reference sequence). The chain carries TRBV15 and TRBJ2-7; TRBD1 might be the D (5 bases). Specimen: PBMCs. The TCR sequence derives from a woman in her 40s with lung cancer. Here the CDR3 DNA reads TGTGCCACCAGCAGAGATGACAGTACCTACGAGCAGTACTTC. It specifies CATSRDDSTYEQYF.